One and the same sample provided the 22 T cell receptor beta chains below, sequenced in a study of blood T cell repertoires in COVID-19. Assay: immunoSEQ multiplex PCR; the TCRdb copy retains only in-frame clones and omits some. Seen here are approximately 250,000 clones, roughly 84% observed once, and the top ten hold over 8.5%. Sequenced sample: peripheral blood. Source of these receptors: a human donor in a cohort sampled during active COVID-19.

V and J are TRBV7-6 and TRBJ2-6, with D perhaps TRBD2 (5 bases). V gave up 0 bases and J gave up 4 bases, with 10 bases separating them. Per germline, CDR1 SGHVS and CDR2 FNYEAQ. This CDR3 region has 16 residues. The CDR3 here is CASSLARALGANVLTF. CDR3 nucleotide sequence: TGTGCCAGCAGCTTAGCGCGGGCGTTAGGGGCCAACGTCCTGACTTTC.

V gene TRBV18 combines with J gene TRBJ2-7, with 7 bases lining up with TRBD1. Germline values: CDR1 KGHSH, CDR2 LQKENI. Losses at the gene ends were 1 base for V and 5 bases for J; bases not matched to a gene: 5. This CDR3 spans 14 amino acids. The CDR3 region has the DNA TGTGCCAGCTCACCACTACAGGACAGGAACGAGCAGTACTTC. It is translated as CASSPLQDRNEQYF.

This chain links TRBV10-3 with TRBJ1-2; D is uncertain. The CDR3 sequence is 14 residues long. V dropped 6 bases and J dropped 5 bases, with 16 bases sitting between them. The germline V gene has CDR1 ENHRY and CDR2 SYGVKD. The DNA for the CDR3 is TGTGCCATCAGGCCCGACTCATTGGCTTATGGCTACACCTTC. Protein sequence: CAIRPDSLAYGYTF.

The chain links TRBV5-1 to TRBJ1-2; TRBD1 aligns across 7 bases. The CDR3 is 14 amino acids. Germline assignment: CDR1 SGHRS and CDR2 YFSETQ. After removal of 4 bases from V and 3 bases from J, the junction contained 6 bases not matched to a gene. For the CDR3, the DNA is TGCGCCAGCAGCCCGGAGGGACAGTACTATGGCTACACCTTC. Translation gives CASSPEGQYYGYTF.

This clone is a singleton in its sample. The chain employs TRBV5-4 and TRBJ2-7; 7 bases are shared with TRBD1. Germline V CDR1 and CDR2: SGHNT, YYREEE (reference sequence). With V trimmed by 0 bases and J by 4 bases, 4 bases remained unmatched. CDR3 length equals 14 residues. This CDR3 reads CASSLDRGMYEQYF. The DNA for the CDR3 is TGTGCCAGCAGCTTGGACAGGGGTATGTACGAGCAGTACTTC.

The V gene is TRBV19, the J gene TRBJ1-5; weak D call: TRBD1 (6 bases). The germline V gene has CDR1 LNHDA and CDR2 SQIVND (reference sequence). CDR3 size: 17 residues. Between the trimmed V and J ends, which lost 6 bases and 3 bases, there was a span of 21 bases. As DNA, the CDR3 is TGTGCCAGTAGCATCGGGGCAGGGGTAACCCCCAATCAGCCCCAGCATTTT. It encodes CASSIGAGVTPNQPQHF.

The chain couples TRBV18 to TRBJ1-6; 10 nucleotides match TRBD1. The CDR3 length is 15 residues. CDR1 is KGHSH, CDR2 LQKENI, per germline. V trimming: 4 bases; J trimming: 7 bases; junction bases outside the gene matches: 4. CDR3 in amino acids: CASSRADRGNSPLHF. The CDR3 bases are TGTGCCAGCTCACGGGCGGACAGGGGGAATTCACCCCTCCACTTT.

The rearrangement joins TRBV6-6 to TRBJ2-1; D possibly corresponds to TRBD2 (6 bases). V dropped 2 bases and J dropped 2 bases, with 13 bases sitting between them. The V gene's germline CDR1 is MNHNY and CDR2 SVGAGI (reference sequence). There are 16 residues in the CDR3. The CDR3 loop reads CASSYGLGGPYNEQFF. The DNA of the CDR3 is TGTGCCAGCAGTTACGGGCTGGGGGGTCCCTACAATGAGCAGTTCTTC.

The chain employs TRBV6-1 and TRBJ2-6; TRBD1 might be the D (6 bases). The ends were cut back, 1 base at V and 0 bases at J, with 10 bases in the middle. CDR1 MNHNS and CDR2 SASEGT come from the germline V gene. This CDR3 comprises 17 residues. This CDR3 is CASSEGGGLSGANVLTF. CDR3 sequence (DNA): TGTGCCAGCAGTGAAGGTGGGGGCCTCTCTGGGGCCAACGTCCTGACTTTC.

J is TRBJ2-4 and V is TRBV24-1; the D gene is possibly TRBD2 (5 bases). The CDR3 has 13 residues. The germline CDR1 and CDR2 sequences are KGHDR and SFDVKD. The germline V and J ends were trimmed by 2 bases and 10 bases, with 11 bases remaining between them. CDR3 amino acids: CATSDSGIDIQYF. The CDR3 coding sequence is TGTGCCACCAGTGATTCGGGGATAGATATTCAGTACTTC.

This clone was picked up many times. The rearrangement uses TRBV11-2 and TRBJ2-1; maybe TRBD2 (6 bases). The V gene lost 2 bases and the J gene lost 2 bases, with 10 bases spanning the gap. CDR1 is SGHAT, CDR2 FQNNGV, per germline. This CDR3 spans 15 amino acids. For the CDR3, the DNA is TGTGCCAGCAGCTTATTGGCTAGCGCCTACAATGAGCAGTTCTTC. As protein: CASSLLASAYNEQFF.

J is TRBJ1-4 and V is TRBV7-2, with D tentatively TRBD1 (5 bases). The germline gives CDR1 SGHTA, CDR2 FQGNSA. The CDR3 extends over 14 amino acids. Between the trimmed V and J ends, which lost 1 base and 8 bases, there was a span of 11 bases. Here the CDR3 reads CASSLDRLGEKLFF. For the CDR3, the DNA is TGTGCCAGCAGCTTAGACAGGTTGGGGGAAAAACTGTTTTTT.

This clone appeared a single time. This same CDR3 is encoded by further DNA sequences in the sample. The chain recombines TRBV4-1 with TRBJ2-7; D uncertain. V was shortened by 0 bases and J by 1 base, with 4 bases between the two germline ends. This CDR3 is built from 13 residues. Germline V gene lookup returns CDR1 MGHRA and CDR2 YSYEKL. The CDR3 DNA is TGCGCCAGCAGCCAAGATAGTTCCTACGAGCAGTACTTC. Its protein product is CASSQDSSYEQYF.

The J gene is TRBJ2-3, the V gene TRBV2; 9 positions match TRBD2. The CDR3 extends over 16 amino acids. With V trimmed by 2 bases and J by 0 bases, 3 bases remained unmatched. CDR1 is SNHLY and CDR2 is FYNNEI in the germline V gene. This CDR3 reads CASSELTSGSTDTQYF. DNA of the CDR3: TGTGCCAGCAGTGAATTGACTAGCGGAAGCACAGATACGCAGTATTTT.

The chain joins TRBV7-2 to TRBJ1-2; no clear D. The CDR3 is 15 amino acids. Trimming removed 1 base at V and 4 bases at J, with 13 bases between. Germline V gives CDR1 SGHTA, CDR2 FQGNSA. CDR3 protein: CASSLVAGQTYGYTF. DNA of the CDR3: TGTGCCAGCAGCTTAGTGGCAGGCCAGACCTATGGCTACACCTTC. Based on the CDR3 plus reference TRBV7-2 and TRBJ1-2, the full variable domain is GAGVSQSPSNKVTEKGKDVELRCDPISGHTALYWYRQSLGQGLEFLIYFQGNSAPDKSGLPSDRFSAERTGGSVSTLTIQRTQQEDSAVYLCASSLVAGQTYGYTFGSGTRLTVV.

Written as DNA, the CDR3 is TGTGCCAGCAGCATGAGGTTTTACAATGAGCAGTTCTTC. This gives the protein CASSMRFYNEQFF. The V call is TRBV7-2, the J call TRBJ2-1; D gene unclear. V lost 5 bases, J lost 4 bases, and 9 bases lay in between. CDR1 and CDR2 from the germline V gene are SGHTA and FQGNSA. The CDR3 has 13 residues.

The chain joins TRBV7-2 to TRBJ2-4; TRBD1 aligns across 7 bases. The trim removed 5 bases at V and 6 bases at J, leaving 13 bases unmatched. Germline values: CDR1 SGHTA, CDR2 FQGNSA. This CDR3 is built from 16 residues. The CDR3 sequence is CASSQDRVSLSNIQYF. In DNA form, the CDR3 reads TGTGCCAGCAGCCAAGACAGGGTTTCACTCTCAAACATTCAGTACTTC.

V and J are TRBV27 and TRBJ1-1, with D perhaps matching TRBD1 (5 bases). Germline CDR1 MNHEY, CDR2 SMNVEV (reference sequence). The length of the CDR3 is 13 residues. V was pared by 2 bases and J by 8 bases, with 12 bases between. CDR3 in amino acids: CASSLMSGQEAFF. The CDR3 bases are TGTGCCAGCAGTTTAATGTCAGGGCAGGAAGCTTTCTTT.

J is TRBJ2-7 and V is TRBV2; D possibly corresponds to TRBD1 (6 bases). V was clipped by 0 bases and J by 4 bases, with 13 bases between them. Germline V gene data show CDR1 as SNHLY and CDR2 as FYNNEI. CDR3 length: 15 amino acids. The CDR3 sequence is CASSEARQGRYEQYF. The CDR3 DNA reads TGTGCCAGCAGTGAAGCGCGTCAGGGGCGATACGAGCAGTACTTC.

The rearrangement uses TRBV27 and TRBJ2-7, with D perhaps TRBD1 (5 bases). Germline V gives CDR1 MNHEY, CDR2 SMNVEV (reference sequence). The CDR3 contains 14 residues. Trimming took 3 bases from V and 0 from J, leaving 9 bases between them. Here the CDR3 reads CASSFGQGSYEQYF. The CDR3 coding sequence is TGTGCCAGCAGTTTTGGGCAGGGCTCCTACGAGCAGTACTTC.

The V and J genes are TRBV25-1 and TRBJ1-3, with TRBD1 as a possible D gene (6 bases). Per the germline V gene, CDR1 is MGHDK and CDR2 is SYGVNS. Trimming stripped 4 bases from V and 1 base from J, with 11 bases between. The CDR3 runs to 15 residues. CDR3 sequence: CASSGTGTSGNTIYF. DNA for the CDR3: TGTGCCAGCAGTGGAACCGGGACATCTGGAAACACCATATATTTT.

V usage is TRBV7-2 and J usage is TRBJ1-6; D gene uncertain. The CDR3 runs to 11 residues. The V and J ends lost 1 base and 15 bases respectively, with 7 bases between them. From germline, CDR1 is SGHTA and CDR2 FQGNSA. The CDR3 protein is CASSLGRLLHF. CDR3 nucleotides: TGTGCCAGCAGCTTAGGTAGACTCCTCCACTTT.